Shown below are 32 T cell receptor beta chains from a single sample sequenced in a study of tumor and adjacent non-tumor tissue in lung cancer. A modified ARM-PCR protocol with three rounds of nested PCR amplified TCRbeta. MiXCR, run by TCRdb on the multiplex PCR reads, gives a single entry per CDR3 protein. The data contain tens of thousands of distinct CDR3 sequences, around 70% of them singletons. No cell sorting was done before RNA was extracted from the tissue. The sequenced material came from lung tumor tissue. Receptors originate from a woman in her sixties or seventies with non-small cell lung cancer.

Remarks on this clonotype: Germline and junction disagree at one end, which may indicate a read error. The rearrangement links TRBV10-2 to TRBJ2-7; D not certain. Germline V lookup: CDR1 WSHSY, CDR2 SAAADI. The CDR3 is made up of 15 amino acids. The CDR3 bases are TGCGCCAGCAGTGAGCCAGCTACCACCTCCTACGAGCAGTATTTC. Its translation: CASSEPATTSYEQYF.

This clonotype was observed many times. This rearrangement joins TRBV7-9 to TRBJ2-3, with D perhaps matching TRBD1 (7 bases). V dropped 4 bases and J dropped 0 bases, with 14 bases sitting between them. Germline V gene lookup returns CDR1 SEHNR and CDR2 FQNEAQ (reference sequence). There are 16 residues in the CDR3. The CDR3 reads CASSSPGGTSTDTQYF. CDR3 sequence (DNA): TGTGCCAGCAGCTCACCAGGGGGGACAAGCACAGATACGCAGTATTTT. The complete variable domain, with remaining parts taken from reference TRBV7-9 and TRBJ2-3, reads DTGVSQNPRHKITKRGQNVTFRCDPISEHNRLYWYRQTLGQGPEFLTYFQNEAQLEKSRLLSDRFSAERPKGSFSTLEIQRTEQGDSAMYLCASSSPGGTSTDTQYFGPGTRLTVL.

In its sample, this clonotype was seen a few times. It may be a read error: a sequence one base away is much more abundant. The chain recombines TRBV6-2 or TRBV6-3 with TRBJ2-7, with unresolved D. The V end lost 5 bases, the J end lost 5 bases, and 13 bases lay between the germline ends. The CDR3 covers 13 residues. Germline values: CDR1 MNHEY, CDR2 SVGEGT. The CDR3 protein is CASSTQVKNEQYF. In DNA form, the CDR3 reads TGTGCCAGCAGTACTCAGGTAAAAAACGAGCAGTACTTC.

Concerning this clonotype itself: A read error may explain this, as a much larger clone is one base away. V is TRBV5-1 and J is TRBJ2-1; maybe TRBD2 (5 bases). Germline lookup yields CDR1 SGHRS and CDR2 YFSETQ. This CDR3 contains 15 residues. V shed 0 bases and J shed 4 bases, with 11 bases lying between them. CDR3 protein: CASSLVQRAYNEQFF. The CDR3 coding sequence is TGCGCCAGCAGCTTGGTACAGAGGGCTTACAATGAGCAGTTCTTC.

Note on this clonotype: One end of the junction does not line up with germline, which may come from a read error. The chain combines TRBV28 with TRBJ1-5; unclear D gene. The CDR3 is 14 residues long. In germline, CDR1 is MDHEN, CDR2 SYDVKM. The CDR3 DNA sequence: TGCGCCATCGCCTTAGTTCAGGGCAATCAGCCCCAGCATTTT. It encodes CAIALVQGNQPQHF.

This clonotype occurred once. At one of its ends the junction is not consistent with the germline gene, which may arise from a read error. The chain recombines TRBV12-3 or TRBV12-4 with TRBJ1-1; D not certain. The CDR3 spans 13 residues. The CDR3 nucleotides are TGTGCCAGCAGTTTTAGGGTGAACGCTGAAACTTTCTTT. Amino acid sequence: CASSFRVNAETFF.

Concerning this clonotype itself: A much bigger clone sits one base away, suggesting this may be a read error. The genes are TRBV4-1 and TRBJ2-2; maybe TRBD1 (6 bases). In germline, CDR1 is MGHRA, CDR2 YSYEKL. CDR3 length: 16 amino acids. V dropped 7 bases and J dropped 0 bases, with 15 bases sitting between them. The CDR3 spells CASNQGTQANTGELFF. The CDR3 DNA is TGCGCCAGCAACCAGGGGACACAAGCGAACACCGGGGAGCTGTTTTTT.

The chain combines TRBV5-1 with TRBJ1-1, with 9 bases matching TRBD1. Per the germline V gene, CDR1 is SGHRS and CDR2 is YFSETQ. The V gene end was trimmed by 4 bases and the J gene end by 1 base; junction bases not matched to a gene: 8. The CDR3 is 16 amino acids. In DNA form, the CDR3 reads TGCGCCAGCAGCCTGGGGGACAGGGCTGAGAACACTGAAGCTTTCTTT. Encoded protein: CASSLGDRAENTEAFF.

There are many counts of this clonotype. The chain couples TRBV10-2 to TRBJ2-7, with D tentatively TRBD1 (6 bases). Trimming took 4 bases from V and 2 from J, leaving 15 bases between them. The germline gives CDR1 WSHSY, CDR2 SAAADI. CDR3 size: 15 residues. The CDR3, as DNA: TGCGCCAGCAGTGCTTTAGACAGGCCTACCTACGAGCAGTACTTC. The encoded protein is CASSALDRPTYEQYF.

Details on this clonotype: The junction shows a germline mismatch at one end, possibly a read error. The CDR3 sequence is CDSSYRLAGDGNEQFF. The CDR3 DNA follows: TGTGACAGCAGCTATCGACTAGCGGGAGATGGCAATGAGCAGTTCTTC. V gene TRBV6-2 or TRBV6-3 combines with J gene TRBJ2-1; 12 bases align to TRBD2. The length of the CDR3 is 16 residues. Per germline, CDR1 MNHEY and CDR2 SVGEGT.

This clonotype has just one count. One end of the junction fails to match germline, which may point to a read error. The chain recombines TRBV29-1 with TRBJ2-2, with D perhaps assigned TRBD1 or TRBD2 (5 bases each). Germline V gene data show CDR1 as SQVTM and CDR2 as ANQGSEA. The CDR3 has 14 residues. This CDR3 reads CSIRTMGYTGELFF. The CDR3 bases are TGCAGTATCAGGACAATGGGTTACACCGGGGAACTGTTTTTT.

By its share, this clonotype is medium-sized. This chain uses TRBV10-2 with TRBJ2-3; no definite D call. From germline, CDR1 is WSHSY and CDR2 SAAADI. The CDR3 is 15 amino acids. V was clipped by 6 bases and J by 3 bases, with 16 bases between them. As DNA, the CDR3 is TGCGCCAGCAGGATATCGGGCCTCGGGACAGATACGCAGTATTTT. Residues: CASRISGLGTDTQYF.

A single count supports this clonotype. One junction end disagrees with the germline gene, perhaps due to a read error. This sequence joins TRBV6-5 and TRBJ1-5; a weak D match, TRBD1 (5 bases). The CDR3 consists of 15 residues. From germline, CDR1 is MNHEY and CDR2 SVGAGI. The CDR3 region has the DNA TGTACCAGCAGTATTGGGGGTTACGGCAATAAGCTCCAGCATTTT. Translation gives CTSSIGGYGNKLQHF.

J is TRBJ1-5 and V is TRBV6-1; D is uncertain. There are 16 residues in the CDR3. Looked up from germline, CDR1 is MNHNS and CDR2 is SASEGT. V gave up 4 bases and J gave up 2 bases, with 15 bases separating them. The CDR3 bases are TGTGCCAGCAGTGGAGCATGGGGAGAATGCAATCAGCCCCAGCATTTT. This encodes CASSGAWGECNQPQHF.

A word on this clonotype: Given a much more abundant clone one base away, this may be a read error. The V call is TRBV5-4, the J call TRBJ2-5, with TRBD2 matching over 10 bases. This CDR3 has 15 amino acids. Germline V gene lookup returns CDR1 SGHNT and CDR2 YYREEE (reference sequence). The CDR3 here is CAGSSSGGFGETQYF. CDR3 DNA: TGTGCCGGCAGCTCTAGCGGGGGCTTCGGGGAGACCCAGTACTTC.

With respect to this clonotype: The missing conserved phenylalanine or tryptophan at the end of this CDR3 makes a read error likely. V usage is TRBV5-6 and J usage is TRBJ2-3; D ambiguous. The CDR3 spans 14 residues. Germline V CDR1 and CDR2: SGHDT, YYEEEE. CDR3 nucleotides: TGTGCCAGCAGCTTTTACGGGCCGGTGGATACACAGTATTCT. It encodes CASSFYGPVDTQYS.

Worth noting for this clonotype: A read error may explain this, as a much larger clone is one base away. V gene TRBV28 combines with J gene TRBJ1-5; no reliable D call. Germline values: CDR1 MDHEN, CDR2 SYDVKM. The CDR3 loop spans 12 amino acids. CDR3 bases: TGTGCCGGCAGTTTGTATTCCGGGCCCCAGCATTTT. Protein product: CAGSLYSGPQHF.

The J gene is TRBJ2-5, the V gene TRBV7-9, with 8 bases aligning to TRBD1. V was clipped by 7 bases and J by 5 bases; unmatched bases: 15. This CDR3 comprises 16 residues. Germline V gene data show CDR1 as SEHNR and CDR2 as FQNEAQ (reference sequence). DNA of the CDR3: TGTGCCAGCAAATATGAGTATGGACAGGGTGAGGAGACCCAGTACTTC. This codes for CASKYEYGQGEETQYF.

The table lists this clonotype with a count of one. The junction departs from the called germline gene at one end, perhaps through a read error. The CDR3 DNA sequence: TGTGCCAGCAGTTATGCCAATCGGAGCTCCTTCGAGCGGTACTTC. Its translation: CASSYANRSSFERYF. This chain links TRBV6-5 with TRBJ2-7; no firm D call. CDR1 and CDR2 (germline): MNHEY, SVGAGI. The CDR3 runs 15 residues.

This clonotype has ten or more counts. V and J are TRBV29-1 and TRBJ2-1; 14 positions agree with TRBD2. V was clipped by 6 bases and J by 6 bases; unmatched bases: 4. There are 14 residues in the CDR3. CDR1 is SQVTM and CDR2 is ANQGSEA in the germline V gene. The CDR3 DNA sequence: TGCAGCGTCTACGGGACTAGCGGGGGCAATGAGCAGTTCTTC. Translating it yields CSVYGTSGGNEQFF.

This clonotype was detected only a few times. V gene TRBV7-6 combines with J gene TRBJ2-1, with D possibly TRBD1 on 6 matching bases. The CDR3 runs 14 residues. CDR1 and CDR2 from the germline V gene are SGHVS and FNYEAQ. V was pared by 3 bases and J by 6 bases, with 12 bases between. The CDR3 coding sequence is TGTGCCAGCAGCTTCCCACTACAGGGCAATGAGCAGTTCTTC. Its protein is CASSFPLQGNEQFF.

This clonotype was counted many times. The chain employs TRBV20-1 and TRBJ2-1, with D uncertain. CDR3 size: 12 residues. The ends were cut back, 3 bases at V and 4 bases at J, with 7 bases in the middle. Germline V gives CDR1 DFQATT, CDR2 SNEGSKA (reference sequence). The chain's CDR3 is CSASHSYNEQFF. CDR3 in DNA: TGCAGTGCTAGTCACTCTTACAATGAGCAGTTCTTC.

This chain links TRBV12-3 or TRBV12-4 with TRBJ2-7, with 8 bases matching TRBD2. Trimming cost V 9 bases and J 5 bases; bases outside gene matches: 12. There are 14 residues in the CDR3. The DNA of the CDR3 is TGTGCCAGTAATCCGAGCGGGAGTCAAAACGAGCAGTACTTC. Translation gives CASNPSGSQNEQYF.

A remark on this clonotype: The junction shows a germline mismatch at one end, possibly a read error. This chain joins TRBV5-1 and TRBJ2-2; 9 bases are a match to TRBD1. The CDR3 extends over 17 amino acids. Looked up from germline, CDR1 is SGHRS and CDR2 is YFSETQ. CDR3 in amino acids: CASSPRQGVTNIGELFF. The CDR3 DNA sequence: TGCGCCAGCAGTCCCCGACAGGGGGTAACGAACATCGGGGAGCTGTTCTTT.

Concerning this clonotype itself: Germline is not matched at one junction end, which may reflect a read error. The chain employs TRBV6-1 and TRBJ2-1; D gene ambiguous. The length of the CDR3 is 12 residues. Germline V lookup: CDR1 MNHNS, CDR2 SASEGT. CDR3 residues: CASSPLYNEQFF. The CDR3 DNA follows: TGTGCTAGCAGTCCGCTCTACAATGAGCAGTTCTTC.

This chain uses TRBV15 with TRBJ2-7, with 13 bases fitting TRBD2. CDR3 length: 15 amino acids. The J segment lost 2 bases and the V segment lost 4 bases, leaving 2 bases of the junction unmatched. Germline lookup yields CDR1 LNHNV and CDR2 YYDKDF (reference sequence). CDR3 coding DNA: TGTGCCACCAGCATAGGACTAGCGGGAGCCTACGAGCAGTACTTC. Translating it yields CATSIGLAGAYEQYF.

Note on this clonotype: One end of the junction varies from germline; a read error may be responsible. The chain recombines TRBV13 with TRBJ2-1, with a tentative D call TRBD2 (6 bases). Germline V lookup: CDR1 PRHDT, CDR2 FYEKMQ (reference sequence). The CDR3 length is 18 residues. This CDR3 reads CASSSRLTSWRAYNEQFF. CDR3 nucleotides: TGTGCCAGCAGCTCGAGACTAACTAGCTGGAGGGCCTACAATGAACAGTTCTTC.

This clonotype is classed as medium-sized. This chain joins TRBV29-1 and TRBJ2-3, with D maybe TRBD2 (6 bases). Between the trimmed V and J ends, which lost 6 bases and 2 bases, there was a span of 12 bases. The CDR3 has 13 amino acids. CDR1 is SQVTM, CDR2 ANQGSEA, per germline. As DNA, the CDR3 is TGCAGCGTGGGCCGGGAGTTCACAGATACGCAGTATTTT. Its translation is CSVGREFTDTQYF.

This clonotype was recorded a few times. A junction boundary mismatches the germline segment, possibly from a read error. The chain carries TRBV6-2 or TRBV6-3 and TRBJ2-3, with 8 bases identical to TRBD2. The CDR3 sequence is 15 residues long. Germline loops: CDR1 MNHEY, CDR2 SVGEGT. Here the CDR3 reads CASSYSGGMQDTQYF. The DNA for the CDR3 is TGTGCCAGCAGTTATTCGGGGGGGATGCAAGATACACAGTATTTT.

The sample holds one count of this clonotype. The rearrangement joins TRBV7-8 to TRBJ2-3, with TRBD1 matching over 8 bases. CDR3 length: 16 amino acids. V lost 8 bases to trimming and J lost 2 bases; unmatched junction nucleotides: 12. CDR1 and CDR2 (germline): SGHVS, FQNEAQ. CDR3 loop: CASGRGQAAITDTQYF. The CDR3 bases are TGTGCCAGCGGCCGGGGACAGGCGGCGATCACAGATACGCAGTATTTT.

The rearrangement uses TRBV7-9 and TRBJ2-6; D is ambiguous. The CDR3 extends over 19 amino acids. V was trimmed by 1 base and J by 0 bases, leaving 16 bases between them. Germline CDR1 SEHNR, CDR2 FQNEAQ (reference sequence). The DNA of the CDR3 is TGTGCCAGCAGCTTAGGGGGTGGTCCTTATGACTCTGGGGCCAACGTCCTGACTTTC. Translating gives CASSLGGGPYDSGANVLTF.

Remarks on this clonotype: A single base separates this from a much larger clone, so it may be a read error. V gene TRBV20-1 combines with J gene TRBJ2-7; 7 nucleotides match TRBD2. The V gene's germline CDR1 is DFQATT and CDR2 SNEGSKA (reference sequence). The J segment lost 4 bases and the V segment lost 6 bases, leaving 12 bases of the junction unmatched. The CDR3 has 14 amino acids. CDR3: CSAVATCGSYEQYF. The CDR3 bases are TGCAGTGCGGTGGCGACTTGCGGGAGTTACGAGCAGTACTTC.